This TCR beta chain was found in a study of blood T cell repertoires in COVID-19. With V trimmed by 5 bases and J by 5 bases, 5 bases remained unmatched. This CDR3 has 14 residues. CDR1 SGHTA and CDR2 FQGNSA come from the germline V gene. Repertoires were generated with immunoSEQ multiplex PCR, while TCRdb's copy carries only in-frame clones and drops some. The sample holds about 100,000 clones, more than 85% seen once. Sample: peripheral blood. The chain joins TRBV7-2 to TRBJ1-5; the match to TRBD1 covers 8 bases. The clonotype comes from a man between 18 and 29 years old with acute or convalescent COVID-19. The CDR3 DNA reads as TGTGCCAGCAGCCTCAAACAGGGGGATCAGCCCCAGCATTTT. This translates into CASSLKQGDQPQHF.